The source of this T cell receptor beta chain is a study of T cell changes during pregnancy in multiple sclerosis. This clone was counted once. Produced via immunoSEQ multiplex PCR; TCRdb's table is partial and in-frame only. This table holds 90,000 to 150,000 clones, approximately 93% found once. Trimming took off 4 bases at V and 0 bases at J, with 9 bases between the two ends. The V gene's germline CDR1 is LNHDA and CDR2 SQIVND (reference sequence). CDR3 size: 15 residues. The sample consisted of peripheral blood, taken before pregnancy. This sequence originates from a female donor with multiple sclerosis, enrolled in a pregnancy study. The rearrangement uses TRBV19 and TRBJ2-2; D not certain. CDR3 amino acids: CASSRGQTNTGELFF. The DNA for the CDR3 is TGTGCCAGTAGTAGAGGCCAAACGAACACCGGGGAGCTGTTTTTT.